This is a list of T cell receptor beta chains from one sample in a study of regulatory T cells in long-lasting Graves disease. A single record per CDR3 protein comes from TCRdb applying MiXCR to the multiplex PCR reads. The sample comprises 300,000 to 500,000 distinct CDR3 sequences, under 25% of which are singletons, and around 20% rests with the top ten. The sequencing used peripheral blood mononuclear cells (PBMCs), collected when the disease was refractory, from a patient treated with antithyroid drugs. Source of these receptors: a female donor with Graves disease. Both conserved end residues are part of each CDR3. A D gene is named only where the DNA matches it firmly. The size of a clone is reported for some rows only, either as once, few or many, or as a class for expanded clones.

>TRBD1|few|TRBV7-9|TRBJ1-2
CASSGDREVNYGYTF
TGTGCCAGCAGCGGCGACAGGGAAGTCAACTATGGCTACACCTTC
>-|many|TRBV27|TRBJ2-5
CASSLLGQYQETQYF
TGTGCCAGCAGTTTGTTGGGGCAGTACCAAGAGACCCAGTACTTC
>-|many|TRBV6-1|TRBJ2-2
CASSPLAARELFF
TGTGCCAGCAGCCCCTTAGCTGCCAGGGAGCTGTTTTTT
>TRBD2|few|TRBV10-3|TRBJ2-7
CAISPTSGKYEQYF
TGTGCCATCAGTCCGACTAGCGGCAAATACGAGCAGTACTTC
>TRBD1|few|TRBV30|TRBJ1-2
CAWADRVVSYTF
TGTGCCTGGGCGGACAGGGTTGTAAGCTACACCTTC
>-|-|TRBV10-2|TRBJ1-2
CASSESHNTYYGYTF
TGCGCCAGCAGTGAGTCGCACAACACCTACTATGGCTACACCTTC
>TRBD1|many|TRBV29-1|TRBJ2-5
CSVRQGKTQYF
TGCAGCGTCAGACAGGGGAAGACCCAGTACTTC
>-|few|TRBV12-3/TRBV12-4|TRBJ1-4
CASSQNGDEKLFF
TGTGCCAGCAGTCAGAACGGGGATGAAAAACTGTTTTTT
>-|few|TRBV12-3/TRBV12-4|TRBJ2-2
CASTAFGELFF
TGTGCCAGCACCGCCTTCGGGGAGCTGTTTTTT
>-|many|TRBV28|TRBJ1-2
CASSSTGLANYGYTF
TGTGCCAGCAGTTCCACAGGGCTGGCTAACTATGGCTACACCTTC
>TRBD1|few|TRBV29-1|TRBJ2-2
CSGGTGGTGELFF
TGCAGCGGAGGGACAGGGGGAACCGGGGAGCTGTTTTTT
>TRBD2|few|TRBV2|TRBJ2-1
CASSVSGSIDEQFF
TGTGCCAGCAGTGTTAGCGGGAGTATCGATGAGCAGTTCTTC
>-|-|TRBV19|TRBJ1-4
CASSPGLGNEKLFF
TGTGCCAGTAGTCCGGGACTGGGAAATGAAAAACTGTTTTTT
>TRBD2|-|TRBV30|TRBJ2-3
CAWSVRLAGVLRDTQYF
TGTGCCTGGAGTGTAAGGCTAGCGGGAGTGCTAAGAGATACGCAGTATTTT
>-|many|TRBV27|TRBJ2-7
CASSLNPRTPYEQYF
TGTGCCAGCAGTCTAAACCCCCGGACACCTTACGAGCAGTACTTC
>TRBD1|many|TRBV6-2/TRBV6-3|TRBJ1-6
CASSYLGGSSYNSPLHF
TGTGCCAGCAGTTACCTAGGGGGCTCTTCCTATAATTCACCCCTCCACTTT
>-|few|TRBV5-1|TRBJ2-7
CASSPEEISWEQYF
TGCGCCAGCAGCCCGGAAGAAATAAGTTGGGAGCAGTACTTC
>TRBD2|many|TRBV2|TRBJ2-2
CASSETQILAGVLTGELFF
TGTGCCAGCAGTGAAACGCAAATACTAGCGGGAGTGCTTACCGGGGAGCTGTTTTTT
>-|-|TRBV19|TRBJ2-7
CASSIGSPYEQYF
TGTGCCAGTAGTATAGGGTCCCCGTACGAGCAGTACTTC
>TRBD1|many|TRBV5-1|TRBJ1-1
CASSGQQNTEAFF
TGCGCCAGCTCGGGACAGCAGAACACTGAAGCTTTCTTT
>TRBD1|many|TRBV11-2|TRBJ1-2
CASSYHGQGGRGYTF
TGTGCCAGCAGCTATCACGGACAGGGAGGGCGGGGCTACACCTTC
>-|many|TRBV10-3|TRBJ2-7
CAISESSGTAYEQYF
TGTGCCATCAGTGAGTCTAGCGGGACAGCTTACGAGCAGTACTTC
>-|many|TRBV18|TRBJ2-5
CASSPRRNARQETQYF
TGTGCCAGCTCACCCCGCCGGAACGCGAGACAAGAGACCCAGTACTTC
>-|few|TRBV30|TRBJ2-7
CARASGYEQYF
TGTGCCAGGGCCAGCGGATACGAGCAGTACTTC
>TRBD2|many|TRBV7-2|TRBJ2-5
CASSLGLAGGQETQYF
TGTGCCAGCAGCTTAGGTCTAGCGGGAGGGCAGGAGACCCAGTACTTC
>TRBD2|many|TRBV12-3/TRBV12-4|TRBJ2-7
CASRQTGTSGAYEQYF
TGTGCCAGCAGGCAAACCGGGACTAGCGGGGCCTACGAGCAGTACTTC
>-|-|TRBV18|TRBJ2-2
CASSQENPPTGELFF
TGTGCCAGCTCACAAGAAAACCCCCCCACCGGGGAGCTGTTTTTT
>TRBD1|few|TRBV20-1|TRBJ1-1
CSATVISGTANTEAFF
TGCAGTGCCACAGTTATTTCCGGGACAGCGAACACTGAAGCTTTCTTT
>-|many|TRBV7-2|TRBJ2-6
CASSLGGSTGANVLTF
TGTGCCAGCAGCTTAGGAGGGAGCACTGGGGCCAACGTCCTGACTTTC
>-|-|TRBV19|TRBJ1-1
CASSLRGPTEAFF
TGTGCCAGTAGCCTCCGCGGTCCCACTGAAGCTTTCTTT
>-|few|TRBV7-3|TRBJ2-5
CASSSQGSVGQETQYF
TGTGCCAGCAGCAGCCAGGGTTCGGTTGGCCAAGAGACCCAGTACTTC
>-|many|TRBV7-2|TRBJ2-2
CASSSGIITGELFF
TGTGCCAGCAGCTCCGGCATAATCACCGGGGAGCTGTTTTTT
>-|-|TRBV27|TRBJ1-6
CASSLFPTADNSPLHF
TGTGCCAGCAGTTTATTCCCCACGGCCGATAATTCACCCCTCCACTTT
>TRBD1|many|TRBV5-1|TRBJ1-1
CASSLEPPGTVNTEAFF
TGCGCCAGCAGCTTGGAACCCCCAGGGACAGTGAACACTGAAGCTTTCTTT
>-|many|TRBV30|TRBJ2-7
CAWTGNYEQYF
TGTGCCTGGACAGGGAACTACGAGCAGTACTTC
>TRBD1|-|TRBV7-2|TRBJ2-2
CASSLRTGDTNTGELFF
TGTGCCAGCAGCTTAAGGACAGGAGATACGAACACCGGGGAGCTGTTTTTT
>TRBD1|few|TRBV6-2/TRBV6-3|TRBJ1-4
CASSYSVGTAATNEKLFF
TGTGCCAGCAGTTACTCGGTTGGGACAGCCGCAACTAATGAAAAACTGTTTTTT
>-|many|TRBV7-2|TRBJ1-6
CASSLIRLHSPLHF
TGTGCCAGCAGCTTAATCAGGCTCCATTCACCCCTCCACTTT
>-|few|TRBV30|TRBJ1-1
CAWIAGTAEAFF
TGTGCCTGGATCGCCGGGACGGCTGAAGCTTTCTTT
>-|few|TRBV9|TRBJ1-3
CASSPHGTSGNTIYF
TGTGCCAGCAGCCCCCACGGCACCTCTGGAAACACCATATATTTT
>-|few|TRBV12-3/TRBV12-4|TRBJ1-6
CASSTFFNSPLHF
TGTGCCAGCAGCACCTTCTTTAATTCACCCCTCCACTTT
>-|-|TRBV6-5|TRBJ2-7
CASSYSAGGAYEQYF
TGTGCCAGCAGTTACTCGGCAGGCGGCGCCTACGAGCAGTACTTC
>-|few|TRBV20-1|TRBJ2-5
CSANLWETQYF
TGCAGTGCTAATCTGTGGGAGACCCAGTACTTC
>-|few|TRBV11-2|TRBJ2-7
CASSAAWPYSGEQYF
TGTGCCAGCAGCGCGGCCTGGCCATACTCGGGGGAGCAGTACTTC
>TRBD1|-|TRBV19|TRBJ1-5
CASSRDRDPYQPQHF
TGTGCCAGTAGTCGGGACAGGGACCCCTATCAGCCCCAGCATTTT
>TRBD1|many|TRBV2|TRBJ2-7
CASRTIQGGPVEQYF
TGTGCCAGCAGAACCATACAGGGGGGTCCTGTCGAGCAGTACTTC
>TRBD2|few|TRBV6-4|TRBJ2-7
CASRMGLAGSYEQYF
TGTGCCAGCAGGATGGGACTAGCGGGATCCTACGAGCAGTACTTC
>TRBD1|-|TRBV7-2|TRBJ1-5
CASSSRQGVQPQHF
TGTGCCAGCAGCTCCCGGCAGGGGGTGCAGCCCCAGCATTTT
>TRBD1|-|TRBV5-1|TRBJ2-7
CASSWTGPGEQYF
TGCGCCAGCAGCTGGACAGGTCCTGGCGAGCAGTACTTC
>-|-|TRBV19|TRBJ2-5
CASSWTEGQETQYF
TGTGCCAGTAGTTGGACCGAGGGGCAAGAGACCCAGTACTTC
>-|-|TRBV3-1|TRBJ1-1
CASSQSTGTIHTEAFF
TGTGCCAGCAGCCAATCCACAGGGACCATTCACACTGAAGCTTTCTTT
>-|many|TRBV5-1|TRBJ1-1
CASSLEKGNTEAFF
TGCGCCAGCAGCTTAGAGAAGGGGAACACTGAAGCTTTCTTT
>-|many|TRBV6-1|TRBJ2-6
CASSPEWTGANVLTF
TGTGCCAGCAGCCCGGAGTGGACCGGGGCCAACGTCCTGACTTTC
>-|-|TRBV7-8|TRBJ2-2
CASSPRPLGNTGELFF
TGTGCCAGCAGCCCCCGACCGCTCGGGAACACCGGGGAGCTGTTTTTT
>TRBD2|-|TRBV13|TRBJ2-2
CASSSPAAGGTGELFF
TGTGCCAGCAGTTCACCGGCGGCGGGAGGAACCGGGGAGCTGTTTTTT
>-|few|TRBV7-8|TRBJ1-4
CASSLVESAGTSDEKLFF
TGTGCCAGCAGCTTAGTTGAATCCGCCGGGACAAGCGATGAAAAACTGTTTTTT
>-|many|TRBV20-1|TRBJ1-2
CSARATTGAGYGYTF
TGCAGTGCTAGAGCTACAACGGGGGCTGGGTATGGCTACACCTTC
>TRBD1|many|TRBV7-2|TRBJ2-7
CASSLGGQVAYEQYF
TGTGCCAGCAGCTTAGGGGGACAGGTTGCCTACGAGCAGTACTTC
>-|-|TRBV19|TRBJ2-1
CASSISYGLIYNEQFF
TGTGCCAGTAGTATTTCGTACGGACTGATTTACAATGAGCAGTTCTTC